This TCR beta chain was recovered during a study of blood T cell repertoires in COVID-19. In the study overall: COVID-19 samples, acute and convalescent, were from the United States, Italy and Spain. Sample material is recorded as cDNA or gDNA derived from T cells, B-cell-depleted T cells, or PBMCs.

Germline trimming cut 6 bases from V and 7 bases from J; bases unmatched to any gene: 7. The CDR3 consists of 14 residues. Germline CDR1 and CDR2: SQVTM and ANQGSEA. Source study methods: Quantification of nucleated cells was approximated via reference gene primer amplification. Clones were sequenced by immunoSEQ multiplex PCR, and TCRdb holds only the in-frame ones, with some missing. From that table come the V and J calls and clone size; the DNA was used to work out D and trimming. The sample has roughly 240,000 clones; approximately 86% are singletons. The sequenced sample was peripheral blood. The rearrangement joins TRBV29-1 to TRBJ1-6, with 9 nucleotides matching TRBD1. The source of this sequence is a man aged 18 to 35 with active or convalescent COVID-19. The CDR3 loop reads CSVETGGWNSPLHF. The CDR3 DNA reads TGCAGCGTCGAGACAGGGGGATGGAATTCACCCCTCCACTTT.